This TCR beta chain was recovered during a study of OX40 agonist ivuxolimab in advanced cancers. In the study overall: Ivuxolimab is a fully human IgG2 antibody that activates OX40 (CD134). The dose-escalation cohort was around 83% male, with a mean age of 60 years, ranging about 20 to 79.

Clones were read by immunoSEQ multiplex PCR, and TCRdb kept only the in-frame ones, dropping some. Here the sample spans under 40,000 clones, 81% being singletons. People who had autoimmune disease history or systemic immunosuppression were excluded. Samples were taken at baseline and on day 1 of cycles 4 and 7. The CDR3 has 13 amino acids. Germline loops: CDR1 SGHTA, CDR2 FQGNSA. V was clipped by 3 bases and J by 0 bases, with 2 bases between them. The TCR was taken from an adult with an advanced solid tumor such as melanoma, head and neck, liver or kidney cancer. The sequencing used CD4+ or CD8+ T cells sorted from blood, collected in a trial of the OX40 agonist ivuxolimab. The rearrangement uses TRBV7-2 and TRBJ2-2, with D hard to call. The CDR3 sequence is CASSFTNTGELFF. The CDR3 bases are TGTGCCAGCAGCTTTACGAACACCGGGGAGCTGTTTTTT. The full variable domain, rest sourced from reference TRBV7-2 and TRBJ2-2, is GAGVSQSPSNKVTEKGKDVELRCDPISGHTALYWYRQSLGQGLEFLIYFQGNSAPDKSGLPSDRFSAERTGGSVSTLTIQRTQQEDSAVYLCASSFTNTGELFFGEGSRLTVL.